What follows are 6 T cell receptor beta chains derived from one specimen sequenced in a study of vaccination effects on CD4 cells after COVID-19. Produced via immunoSEQ multiplex PCR; TCRdb's table is partial and in-frame only. The table records some 22,000 clones, roughly four fifths of them present only once. ViraFEST expansion of antigen-specific CD4+ T cells with viral peptide pools preceded sequencing. Culturing for around 10 days preceded CD4+ T cell isolation. Each participant was administered two doses of either the BNT162b2 or the mRNA-1273 vaccine. Their specific antigens are unknown. The material was CD4+ T cells from PBMCs cultured with HCoV-229E spike peptides, obtained after COVID-19 vaccination. The source of these receptors is a human donor who received a COVID-19 vaccine.

The chain couples TRBV3-1 (or the pseudogene TRBV3-2) to TRBJ1-5, with 9 bases that match TRBD1. Germline V lookup: CDR1 LGHDT, CDR2 YNNKEL (reference sequence). J was trimmed by 3 bases and V by 4 bases; bases with no gene match: 4. The CDR3 is 15 amino acids. CDR3 coding DNA: TGTGCCAGCAGCCGGGGACAGGGTGTCAATCAGCCCCAGCATTTT. It codes for CASSRGQGVNQPQHF.

V and J are TRBV10-2 and TRBJ2-7, with TRBD2 identical over 14 bases. J was trimmed by 5 bases and V by 5 bases; bases with no gene match: 5. Germline CDR1 WSHSY, CDR2 SAAADI. This CDR3 region has 15 residues. CDR3 nucleotide sequence: TGCGCCAGCAGTTCCGGGACTAGCGGGAGTAACGAGCAGTACTTC. Encoded protein: CASSSGTSGSNEQYF.

In its sample, this clone was seen once. V and J are TRBV28 and TRBJ1-1; D not resolved. The CDR3 is made up of 11 amino acids. Trimming cost V 6 bases and J 11 bases, with 13 bases left between them. The germline V gene has CDR1 MDHEN and CDR2 SYDVKM. The CDR3, as DNA: TGTGCCAGCAGGTCAGTCCAGTGGGCTTTCTTT. Amino acid sequence: CASRSVQWAFF.

The V gene is TRBV29-1, the J gene TRBJ2-3; maybe TRBD1 (5 bases). The CDR3 has 13 residues. The germline gives CDR1 SQVTM, CDR2 ANQGSEA. Trimming took off 7 bases at V and 4 bases at J, with 15 bases between the two ends. The CDR3 loop is CSGAKTAPDTQYF. In DNA form, the CDR3 reads TGCAGCGGGGCCAAGACAGCTCCAGATACGCAGTATTTT.

This clone was recorded only once. The J gene is TRBJ1-1, the V gene TRBV18; perhaps TRBD1 as D (6 bases). Germline values: CDR1 KGHSH, CDR2 LQKENI. This CDR3 has 14 residues. V was pared by 3 bases and J by 7 bases, with 15 bases between. CDR3 region: CASSPLGGGGEAFF. The CDR3 region has the DNA TGTGCCAGCTCACCGCTCGGGGGCGGGGGTGAAGCTTTCTTT. The full variable domain, completed using reference TRBV18 and TRBJ1-1, is NAGVMQNPRHLVRRRGQEARLRCSPMKGHSHVYWYRQLPEEGLKFMVYLQKENIIDESGMPKERFSAEFPKEGPSILRIQQVVRGDSAAYFCASSPLGGGGEAFFGQGTRLTVV.

V usage is TRBV2 and J usage is TRBJ2-3; TRBD2 agrees at 8 bases. Trimming cost V 11 bases and J 6 bases; bases outside gene matches: 7. The CDR3 length is 12 residues. Germline V gene sequence: CDR1 SNHLY, CDR2 FYNNEI. The CDR3 DNA reads TGTGCCCAGGGGCGGGGGGCGGATACGCAGTATTTT. It codes for CAQGRGADTQYF.